This TCR beta chain was retrieved from a study of T-cell reconstitution after alpha-beta-depleted transplantation in children. This clonotype was observed at least ten times. Unique molecular identifiers were incorporated during preparation of the TCRbeta library. TCRdb analysed the PCR reads with MiXCR anew, one entry per CDR3 protein. The repertoire holds 98,000 or so distinct CDR3 sequences, with 5% to 7% as singletons. The CDR3 covers 15 residues. Trimming removed 0 bases from V and 6 bases from J, with 14 bases in between. Germline assignment: CDR1 LNHNV and CDR2 YYDKDF (reference sequence). The sequencing used PBMCs, mostly from graft donor cells, collected 360 days after TCRalphabeta/CD19-depleted stem cell transplant. The rearrangement joins TRBV15 to TRBJ2-5, with D unresolved. The TCR comes from a male patient between 2 and 10 years old who had a stem cell transplant for acute lymphoblastic leukemia, so the T cells may come from the graft donor. CDR3 protein: CATSRDSKGGKTQYF. CDR3 nucleotides: TGTGCCACCAGCAGAGATAGTAAGGGCGGTAAGACCCAGTACTTC.